The sample holds many counts of the clone carrying this TCR beta chain. TCRdb redid the calling of the 5' RACE reads with MiXCR, one entry per CDR3 protein. This sample has over 25,000 distinct CDR3 sequences, with 27% found just once. CDR1 and CDR2 from the germline V gene are MNHEY and SVGAGI. J lost 2 bases, V lost 5 bases, and 7 bases had no gene match. The CDR3 loop spans 15 amino acids. The sorted Tregs were CD4+CD25+CD127-/low cells. The rearrangement links TRBV6-5 to TRBJ2-3; 7 nucleotides line up with TRBD1. This receptor was identified in a female donor with breast cancer. The source material was tumor-infiltrating Tregs sorted from the breast tumor. CDR3: CASSERGPLTDTQYF. The CDR3 coding sequence is TGTGCCAGCAGTGAGAGGGGGCCGCTCACAGATACGCAGTATTTT.